The present T cell receptor beta chain was sequenced within a study of naive and memory T cell subsets. The germline V and J ends were trimmed by 0 bases and 4 bases, with 12 bases remaining between them. This CDR3 has 15 residues. Germline V gene sequence: CDR1 SGHTA, CDR2 FQGNSA. This clonotype was seen ten or more times. The SP2 primer and nested alpha and beta constant region primers amplified ligated cDNA in four rounds. Each CDR3 protein gets one entry after TCRdb re-called the 5' RACE reads with MiXCR. The sample records about 57,000 distinct CDR3 sequences, 6% to 8% being singletons. The library had UMIs added by 3' ligation of an oligonucleotide to TCR cDNA.

The source of this sequence is a female donor in good health. This chain links TRBV7-2 with TRBJ1-2; tentatively, D is TRBD1 (5 bases). CDR3 in amino acids: CASSLARVQVYGYTF. The CDR3, as DNA: TGTGCCAGCAGCTTAGCGCGGGTACAGGTCTATGGCTACACCTTC.